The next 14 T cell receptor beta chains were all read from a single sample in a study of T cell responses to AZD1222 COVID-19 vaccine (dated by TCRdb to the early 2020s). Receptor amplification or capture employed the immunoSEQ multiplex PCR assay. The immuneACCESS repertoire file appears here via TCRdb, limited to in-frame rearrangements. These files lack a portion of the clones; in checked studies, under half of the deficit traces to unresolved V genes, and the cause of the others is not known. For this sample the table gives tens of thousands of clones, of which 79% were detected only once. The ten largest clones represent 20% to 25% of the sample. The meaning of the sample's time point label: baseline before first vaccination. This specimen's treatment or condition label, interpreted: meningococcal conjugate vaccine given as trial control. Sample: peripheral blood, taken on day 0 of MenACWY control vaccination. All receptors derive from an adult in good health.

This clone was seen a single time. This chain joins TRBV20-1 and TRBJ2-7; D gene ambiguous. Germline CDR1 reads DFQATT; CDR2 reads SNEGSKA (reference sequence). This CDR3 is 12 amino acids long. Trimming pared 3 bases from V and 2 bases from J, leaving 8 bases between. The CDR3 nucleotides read TGCAGTGCTAGTTTCCGTACCTACGAGCAGTACTTC. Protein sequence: CSASFRTYEQYF.

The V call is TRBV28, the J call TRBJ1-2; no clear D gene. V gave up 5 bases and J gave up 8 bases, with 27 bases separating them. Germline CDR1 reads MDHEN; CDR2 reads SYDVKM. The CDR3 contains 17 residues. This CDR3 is CASSRSPRANLWQGYTF. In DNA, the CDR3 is TGTGCCAGCAGTCGCTCCCCTAGGGCGAATCTATGGCAGGGCTACACCTTC.

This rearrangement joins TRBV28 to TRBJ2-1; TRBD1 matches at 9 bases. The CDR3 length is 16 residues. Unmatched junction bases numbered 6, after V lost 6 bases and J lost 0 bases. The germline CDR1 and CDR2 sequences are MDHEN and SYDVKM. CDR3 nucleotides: TGTGCCAGCAGGGACAGGGGTAGGAGCTCCTACAATGAGCAGTTCTTC. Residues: CASRDRGRSSYNEQFF.

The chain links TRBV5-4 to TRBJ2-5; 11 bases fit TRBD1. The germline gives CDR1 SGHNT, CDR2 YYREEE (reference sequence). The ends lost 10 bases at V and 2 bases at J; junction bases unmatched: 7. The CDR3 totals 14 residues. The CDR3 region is CAAGQGAGQETQYF. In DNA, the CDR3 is TGTGCCGCCGGACAGGGGGCGGGTCAAGAGACCCAGTACTTC.

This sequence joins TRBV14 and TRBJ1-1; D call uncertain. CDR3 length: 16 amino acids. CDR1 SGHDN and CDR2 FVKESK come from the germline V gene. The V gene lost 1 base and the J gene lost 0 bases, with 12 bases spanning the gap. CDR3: CASSQVGGSLNTEAFF. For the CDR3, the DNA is TGTGCCAGCAGCCAAGTGGGCGGGTCTTTGAACACTGAAGCTTTCTTT.

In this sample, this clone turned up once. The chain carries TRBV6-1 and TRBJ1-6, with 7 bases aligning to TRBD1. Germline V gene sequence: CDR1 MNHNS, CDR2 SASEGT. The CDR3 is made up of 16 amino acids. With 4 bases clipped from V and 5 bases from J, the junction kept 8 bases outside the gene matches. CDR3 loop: CASSGSDRRDNSPLHF. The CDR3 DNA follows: TGTGCCAGCAGTGGTTCGGACAGGCGAGATAATTCACCCCTCCACTTT.

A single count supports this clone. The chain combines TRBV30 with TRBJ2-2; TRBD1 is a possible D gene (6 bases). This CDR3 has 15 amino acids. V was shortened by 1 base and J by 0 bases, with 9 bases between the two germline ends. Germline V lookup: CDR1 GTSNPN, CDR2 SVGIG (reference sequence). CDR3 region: CAWSGTDANTGELFF. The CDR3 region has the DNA TGTGCCTGGAGTGGGACAGACGCGAACACCGGGGAGCTGTTTTTT.

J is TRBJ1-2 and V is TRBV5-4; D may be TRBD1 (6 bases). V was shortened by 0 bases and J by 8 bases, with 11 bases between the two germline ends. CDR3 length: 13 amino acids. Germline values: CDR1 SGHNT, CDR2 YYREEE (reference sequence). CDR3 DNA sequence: TGTGCCAGCAGCTTGGACAGGGTGTACGGCTACACCTTC. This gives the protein CASSLDRVYGYTF.

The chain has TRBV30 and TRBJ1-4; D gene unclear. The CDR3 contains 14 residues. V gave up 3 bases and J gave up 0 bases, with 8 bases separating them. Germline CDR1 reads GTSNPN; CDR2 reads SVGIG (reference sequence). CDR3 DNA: TGTGCCTGGAGCAGTATCTCAACTAATGAAAAACTGTTTTTT. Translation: CAWSSISTNEKLFF. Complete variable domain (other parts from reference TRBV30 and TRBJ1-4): SQTIHQWPATLVQPVGSPLSLECTVEGTSNPNLYWYRQAAGRGLQLLFYSVGIGQISSEVPQNLSASRPQDRQFILSSKKLLLSDSGFYLCAWSSISTNEKLFFGSGTQLSVL.

CDR3 sequence (DNA): TGTGCCATCAGTGAGTCGGGGGGGCCCTCCTACAATGAGCAGTTCTTC. Its translation: CAISESGGPSYNEQFF. The chain is built from TRBV10-3 and TRBJ2-1; D possibly corresponds to TRBD2 (7 bases). The CDR3 sequence is 16 residues long. The germline CDR1 and CDR2 sequences are ENHRY and SYGVKD. The V and J ends lost 0 bases and 0 bases respectively, with 9 bases between them.

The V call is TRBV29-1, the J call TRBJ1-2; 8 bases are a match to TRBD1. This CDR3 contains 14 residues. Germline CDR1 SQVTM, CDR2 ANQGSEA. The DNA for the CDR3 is TGCACAGCCGGGGCAGGGGGCGAGGTGGATGGCTACACCTTC. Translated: CTAGAGGEVDGYTF.

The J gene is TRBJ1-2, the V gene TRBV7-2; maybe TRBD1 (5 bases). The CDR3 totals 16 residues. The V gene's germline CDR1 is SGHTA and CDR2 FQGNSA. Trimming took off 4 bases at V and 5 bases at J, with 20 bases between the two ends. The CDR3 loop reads CASSSNPSGSFYGYTF. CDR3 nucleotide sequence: TGTGCCAGCAGCTCCAACCCGTCAGGGAGCTTTTATGGCTACACCTTC.

As DNA, the CDR3 is TGTGCCAGCAGCGCGACAGGGGATGGGGGGGAGCTGTTTTTT. This codes for CASSATGDGGELFF. The gene calls are TRBV11-2 and TRBJ2-2; TRBD1 matches 8 bases. The CDR3 extends over 14 amino acids. V dropped 5 bases and J dropped 8; count of bases not matched to a gene: 7. The germline CDR1 and CDR2 sequences are SGHAT and FQNNGV.

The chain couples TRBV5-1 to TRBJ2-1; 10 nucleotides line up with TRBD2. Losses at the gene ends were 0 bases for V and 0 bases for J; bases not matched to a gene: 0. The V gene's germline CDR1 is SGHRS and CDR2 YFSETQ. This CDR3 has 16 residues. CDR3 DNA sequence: TGCGCCAGCAGCTTGGTAGCGGGGGGCTCCTACAATGAGCAGTTCTTC. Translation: CASSLVAGGSYNEQFF.